This TCR beta chain was retrieved from a study of T cell changes during pregnancy in multiple sclerosis. The method was immunoSEQ multiplex PCR; TCRdb's version includes in-frame clones alone and lacks a portion of them. The table records tens of thousands of clones, roughly nine tenths of them present only once. The clonotype comes from a female donor in good health, enrolled as a control in a pregnancy study. Specimen: peripheral blood, collected in the third trimester of pregnancy.

The CDR3 region has the DNA TGTGCCACTTCAAACAGGGTAAATACTGAAGCTTTCTTT. Translated, it gives CATSNRVNTEAFF. This chain connects TRBV15 to TRBJ1-1; D might be TRBD1 (6 bases). Trimming took off 9 bases at V and 5 bases at J, with 16 bases between the two ends. The CDR3 covers 13 residues. The germline gives CDR1 LNHNV, CDR2 YYDKDF (reference sequence). Full variable domain (remainder filled in from reference TRBV15 and TRBJ1-1): DAMVIQNPRYQVTQFGKPVTLSCSQTLNHNVMYWYQQKSSQAPKLLFHYYDKDFNNEADTPDNFQSRRPNTSFCFLDIRSPGLGDTAMYLCATSNRVNTEAFFGQGTRLTVV.